Each of the 15 T cell receptor beta chains below was sequenced from the same sample in a study of TIL therapy for anti-PD-1-resistant metastatic lung cancer. Time point in this sample: pre-treatment sample, taken before nivolumab and TIL therapy. The immunoSEQ assay was v3. Generated by immunoSEQ multiplex PCR, the TCRdb table keeps only in-frame clones and is missing some. The data hold approximately 22,000 clones, with about 70% observed a single time. Sequenced here: blood, sampled at baseline. Every receptor here comes from a person aged 25-79 years with non-small cell lung cancer.

The J gene is TRBJ1-1, the V gene TRBV5-5, with 7 bases identical to TRBD1. From germline, CDR1 is SGHKS and CDR2 YYEKEE (reference sequence). The CDR3 is made up of 15 amino acids. Trimming at V came to 0 bases and at J to 2 bases, leaving 4 bases not matched to a gene. CDR3 coding DNA: TGTGCCAGCAGCTTGGTAGGGGGCAGTAACACTGAAGCTTTCTTT. Its translation is CASSLVGGSNTEAFF.

This chain connects TRBV6-1 to TRBJ1-4; D is unresolved. Per germline, CDR1 MNHNS and CDR2 SASEGT. The CDR3 is made up of 15 amino acids. V lost 2 bases, J lost 4 bases, and 11 bases lay in between. The DNA of the CDR3 is TGTGCCAGCAGTGAATATCACGGAAATAATGAAAAACTGTTTTTT. Encoded protein: CASSEYHGNNEKLFF.

The rearrangement joins TRBV5-1 to TRBJ2-1; 7 nucleotides line up with TRBD2. V was pared by 0 bases and J by 8 bases, with 8 bases of the junction left unmatched. The germline CDR1 and CDR2 sequences are SGHRS and YFSETQ. This CDR3 contains 15 residues. The CDR3 loop reads CASSLGLAVTDEQFF. In nucleotides, the CDR3 is TGCGCCAGCAGCTTGGGGCTAGCGGTTACAGATGAGCAGTTCTTC.

This clone appeared a single time. The chain is built from TRBV19 and TRBJ2-2; perhaps TRBD1 as D (5 bases). V was pared by 5 bases and J by 2 bases, with 9 bases between. Per the germline V gene, CDR1 is LNHDA and CDR2 is SQIVND (reference sequence). CDR3 size: 14 residues. CDR3 nucleotides: TGTGCCAGTAGTGACGACAGAAACACCGGGGAGCTGTTTTTT. Translating it yields CASSDDRNTGELFF.

The gene calls are TRBV19 and TRBJ1-6; possible D gene TRBD1, 5 bases. V lost 9 bases to trimming and J lost 10 bases, with 19 bases between them. The germline gives CDR1 LNHDA, CDR2 SQIVND (reference sequence). This CDR3 comprises 14 residues. The CDR3 DNA reads as TGTGCCAGCAATCGGGGGGTCCAGGAATCACCCCTCCACTTT. Protein sequence: CASNRGVQESPLHF.

The chain has TRBV18 and TRBJ2-7; D remains ambiguous. From germline, CDR1 is KGHSH and CDR2 LQKENI. The CDR3 consists of 14 residues. Trimming stripped 0 bases from V and 3 bases from J, with 9 bases between. The CDR3 DNA follows: TGTGCCAGCTCACCACCGGGTGGAATCTACGAGCAGTACTTC. It is translated as CASSPPGGIYEQYF.

The chain is built from TRBV19 and TRBJ2-1; D gene ambiguous. V was clipped by 5 bases and J by 13 bases, with 15 bases between them. Per the germline V gene, CDR1 is LNHDA and CDR2 is SQIVND (reference sequence). This CDR3 spans 12 amino acids. The CDR3 loop reads CASSLTPPTQFF. The CDR3 nucleotides read TGTGCCAGTAGTTTAACGCCCCCGACCCAGTTCTTC. Combining the CDR3 with reference TRBV19 and TRBJ2-1 gives the whole variable domain DGGITQSPKYLFRKEGQNVTLSCEQNLNHDAMYWYRQDPGQGLRLIYYSQIVNDFQKGDIAEGYSVSREKKESFPLTVTSAQKNPTAFYLCASSLTPPTQFFGPGTRLTVL.

The count of this clone is one. The V call is TRBV20-1, the J call TRBJ1-5, with D perhaps TRBD1 (5 bases). In germline, CDR1 is DFQATT, CDR2 SNEGSKA (reference sequence). Trimming removed 3 bases from V and 6 bases from J, with 12 bases in between. The CDR3 totals 13 residues. CDR3 amino acids: CSASGGVTQPQHF. As DNA, the CDR3 is TGCAGTGCTAGTGGGGGGGTCACTCAGCCCCAGCATTTT.

This chain connects TRBV4-1 to TRBJ1-2, with no clear D. The CDR3 length is 13 residues. Germline V CDR1 and CDR2: MGHRA, YSYEKL. V lost 0 bases to trimming and J lost 1 base, with 3 bases between them. The CDR3 loop reads CASSQDHNYGYTF. The CDR3 region has the DNA TGCGCCAGCAGCCAAGATCATAACTATGGCTACACCTTC.

This clone came up a few times. The chain recombines TRBV10-2 with TRBJ1-1, with D unclear. The CDR3 totals 11 residues. Trimming removed 6 bases from V and 8 bases from J, with 10 bases in between. CDR1 and CDR2 from the germline V gene are WSHSY and SAAADI. The CDR3 region has the DNA TGCGCCAGCAGCGGTTTTGGGGAAGCTTTCTTT. Translation gives CASSGFGEAFF.

The CDR3 DNA is TGTGCCAGCTCACCGTCGGGGATCGGCGAGACCCAGTACTTC. It codes for CASSPSGIGETQYF. This chain links TRBV18 with TRBJ2-5, with a possible D match to TRBD2 (5 bases). The CDR3 consists of 14 residues. Germline assignment: CDR1 KGHSH and CDR2 LQKENI. Trimming took off 3 bases at V and 5 bases at J, with 13 bases between the two ends.

V usage is TRBV2 and J usage is TRBJ2-3; TRBD2 matches 12 bases. J gave up 8 bases and V 2 bases, and 8 bases lay outside the gene matches. The CDR3 length is 16 residues. Germline CDR1 SNHLY, CDR2 FYNNEI. The CDR3 loop reads CASSELPSGGAGTQYF. DNA for the CDR3: TGTGCCAGCAGTGAACTCCCTAGCGGGGGGGCGGGTACGCAGTATTTT.

This chain links TRBV4-1 with TRBJ1-2; D remains ambiguous. V was cut by 0 bases and J by 8 bases, with 16 bases left in between. Germline V CDR1 and CDR2: MGHRA, YSYEKL. The CDR3 covers 15 residues. CDR3 sequence: CASSQDGSRTGGYTF. Here the CDR3 DNA reads TGCGCCAGCAGCCAAGACGGTAGCCGGACGGGCGGCTACACCTTC.

V and J are TRBV30 and TRBJ2-3; TRBD2 matches at 12 bases. V shed 5 bases and J 8 bases; nucleotides not matched to a gene: 8. Germline V gene sequence: CDR1 GTSNPN, CDR2 SVGIG (reference sequence). This CDR3 spans 14 amino acids. The CDR3 spells CAWASGGGSGTQYF. In nucleotides, the CDR3 is TGTGCCTGGGCTAGCGGGGGGGGCTCAGGTACGCAGTATTTT.

The chain has TRBV5-6 and TRBJ1-5; no firm D call. V lost 4 bases and J lost 0, with 11 bases in between. In germline, CDR1 is SGHDT, CDR2 YYEEEE. The CDR3 length is 15 residues. In DNA form, the CDR3 reads TGTGCCAGCAGCACCCAGTCGTATAGCAATCAGCCCCAGCATTTT. Protein product: CASSTQSYSNQPQHF.